One sample yielded the 30 T cell receptor beta chains listed below, sequenced in a study of shared clonotypes between healthy human individuals. Data came from immunoSEQ multiplex PCR; TCRdb stores just in-frame clones and leaves some out. The sample has approximately 840,000 clones; roughly 96% are singletons. Only CD45RO-negative cells positively selected for CCR7 counted as naive CD8 cells, so terminally differentiated effector memory CD45RA+ cells were excluded. The sample comprised naive CD8+ T cells sorted from blood. These receptor sequences come from a man aged 25 to 40 in good health.

The chain recombines TRBV27 with TRBJ2-7; TRBD2 agrees at 9 bases. With V trimmed by 6 bases and J by 2 bases, 8 bases remained unmatched. The germline CDR1 and CDR2 sequences are MNHEY and SMNVEV (reference sequence). The CDR3 runs 15 residues. The CDR3 loop is CASSRLRGRAYEQYF. The CDR3 bases are TGTGCCAGCAGCCGCCTCCGCGGGAGGGCCTACGAGCAGTACTTC.

This clone was observed a few times. The CDR3 spells CASSIYSGDEQFF. Here the CDR3 DNA reads TGTGCCAGTAGTATTTACTCGGGGGATGAGCAGTTCTTC. J is TRBJ2-1 and V is TRBV19; D possibly corresponds to TRBD2 (6 bases). Germline assignment: CDR1 LNHDA and CDR2 SQIVND (reference sequence). This CDR3 has 13 residues. V shed 3 bases and J shed 8 bases, with 11 bases lying between them. The full variable domain, completed using reference TRBV19 and TRBJ2-1, is DGGITQSPKYLFRKEGQNVTLSCEQNLNHDAMYWYRQDPGQGLRLIYYSQIVNDFQKGDIAEGYSVSREKKESFPLTVTSAQKNPTAFYLCASSIYSGDEQFFGPGTRLTVL.

The chain joins TRBV9 to TRBJ2-3; 7 nucleotides line up with TRBD2. This CDR3 has 14 amino acids. CDR1 is SGDLS and CDR2 is YYNGEE in the germline V gene. V was clipped by 5 bases and J by 0 bases; unmatched bases: 3. In DNA, the CDR3 is TGTGCCAGCAGAGAAGCGGGAAGCACAGATACGCAGTATTTT. Encoded protein: CASREAGSTDTQYF.

The gene calls are TRBV19 and TRBJ1-1; D is unresolved. This CDR3 is 16 amino acids long. Trimming took 2 bases from V and 1 from J, leaving 14 bases between them. Germline V CDR1 and CDR2: LNHDA, SQIVND (reference sequence). CDR3 nucleotide sequence: TGTGCCAGTAGTATAAATCGGTGGCAGCAGAACACTGAAGCTTTCTTT. This gives the protein CASSINRWQQNTEAFF.

A word on this clone: The sample carries other DNA sequences with the same CDR3. The genes are TRBV4-1 and TRBJ1-5; D remains ambiguous. V dropped 1 base and J dropped 0 bases, with 7 bases sitting between them. CDR1 MGHRA and CDR2 YSYEKL come from the germline V gene. The CDR3 totals 15 residues. In nucleotides, the CDR3 is TGCGCCAGCAGCCAAGGGGAGTATAGCAATCAGCCCCAGCATTTT. Amino acids: CASSQGEYSNQPQHF.

The chain recombines TRBV7-9 with TRBJ2-3; D possibly corresponds to TRBD1 (6 bases). The length of the CDR3 is 13 residues. Trimming pared 5 bases from V and 3 bases from J, leaving 9 bases between. CDR1 and CDR2 from the germline V gene are SEHNR and FQNEAQ (reference sequence). The CDR3 DNA reads as TGTGCCAGCAGCCCAGGGGCAACAGATACGCAGTATTTT. It translates to CASSPGATDTQYF.

This chain joins TRBV14 and TRBJ2-7; 8 nucleotides agree with TRBD1. Germline values: CDR1 SGHDN, CDR2 FVKESK. The length of the CDR3 is 14 residues. The V segment lost 3 bases and the J segment 5 bases; nucleotides outside the gene matches: 6. The chain's CDR3 is CASSQEGQGHEQYF. CDR3 nucleotide sequence: TGTGCCAGCAGCCAGGAAGGACAGGGTCACGAGCAGTACTTC. Using reference TRBV14 and TRBJ2-7 for the parts outside the CDR3, the full variable domain is EAGVTQFPSHSVIEKGQTVTLRCDPISGHDNLYWYRRVMGKEIKFLLHFVKESKQDESGMPNNRFLAERTGGTYSTLKVQPAELEDSGVYFCASSQEGQGHEQYFGPGTRLTVT.

The J gene is TRBJ2-7, the V gene TRBV6-5; D is undetermined. This CDR3 is 15 amino acids long. Trimming took 0 bases from V and 3 from J, leaving 12 bases between them. Germline CDR1 reads MNHEY; CDR2 reads SVGAGI. The CDR3 bases are TGTGCCAGCAGTTACTCGGGCATGATCAACTACGAGCAGTACTTC. Translated, it gives CASSYSGMINYEQYF.

This chain links TRBV28 with TRBJ1-3, with a possible D match to TRBD1 (6 bases). V lost 2 bases and J lost 1, with 15 bases in between. CDR1 and CDR2 (germline): MDHEN, SYDVKM. CDR3 length: 17 residues. CDR3 sequence reads: CASSLPGGPGSGNTIYF. The CDR3 DNA is TGTGCCAGCAGTTTACCCGGGGGCCCAGGGTCTGGAAACACCATATATTTT.

V gene TRBV27 combines with J gene TRBJ2-2; 7 nucleotides agree with TRBD2. The CDR3 length is 12 residues. With V trimmed by 8 bases and J by 7 bases, 4 bases remained unmatched. Per the germline V gene, CDR1 is MNHEY and CDR2 is SMNVEV (reference sequence). CDR3 DNA sequence: TGTGCCAGCCTTCGCGGGGGCGGGGAGCTGTTTTTT. It encodes CASLRGGGELFF.

The chain is built from TRBV30 and TRBJ2-7; 8 positions match TRBD1. CDR3 size: 12 residues. Looked up from germline, CDR1 is GTSNPN and CDR2 is SVGIG (reference sequence). Trimming at V came to 1 base and at J to 7 bases, leaving 3 bases not matched to a gene. This CDR3 reads CAWSETGEEQYF. CDR3 nucleotides: TGTGCCTGGAGTGAGACAGGGGAAGAGCAGTACTTC.

This chain connects TRBV6-1 to TRBJ2-7; 9 bases agree with TRBD2. This CDR3 comprises 13 residues. Looked up from germline, CDR1 is MNHNS and CDR2 is SASEGT. The CDR3 is CATSGTSLYEQYF. The CDR3 DNA reads as TGTGCTACCTCCGGGACTAGCCTCTACGAGCAGTACTTC.

V usage is TRBV7-8 and J usage is TRBJ1-1; D is unclear. The CDR3 is made up of 14 amino acids. Germline CDR1 reads SGHVS; CDR2 reads FQNEAQ. V was cut by 8 bases and J by 0 bases, with 13 bases left in between. CDR3 amino acids: CASEDSGMNTEAFF. The CDR3 bases are TGTGCCAGCGAAGACTCGGGAATGAACACTGAAGCTTTCTTT.

Here the CDR3 DNA reads TGTGCCAGCACCACAGAGGGACAGATTTTAAGCACAGATACGCAGTATTTT. It is translated as CASTTEGQILSTDTQYF. The chain links TRBV28 to TRBJ2-3; TRBD1 agrees at 7 bases. CDR3 length equals 17 residues. Germline lookup yields CDR1 MDHEN and CDR2 SYDVKM. V lost 7 bases and J lost 0; bases outside the gene matches: 13.

This chain links TRBV27 with TRBJ1-1, with D unclear. Between the trimmed V and J ends, which lost 2 bases and 0 bases, there was a span of 13 bases. The CDR3 is 16 amino acids. Germline CDR1 MNHEY, CDR2 SMNVEV (reference sequence). The CDR3 DNA reads TGTGCCAGCAGTTTAGTTTTTTCTGTGGTGAACACTGAAGCTTTCTTT. Its protein product is CASSLVFSVVNTEAFF.

The J gene is TRBJ2-3, the V gene TRBV29-1; tentatively, D is TRBD2 (5 bases). V was cut by 0 bases and J by 8 bases, with 21 bases left in between. Germline V gene lookup returns CDR1 SQVTM and CDR2 ANQGSEA. The CDR3 sequence is 16 residues long. In nucleotides, the CDR3 is TGCAGCGTTGAAGATTCCCAGAACCCTAGCTTTGGTACGCAGTATTTT. Its protein is CSVEDSQNPSFGTQYF.

The CDR3: CASSLGLAGFSRTDTQYF. The CDR3 DNA reads as TGTGCCAGCAGCTTGGGACTAGCGGGCTTCAGCCGCACAGATACGCAGTATTTT. V and J are TRBV7-2 and TRBJ2-3; 12 bases agree with TRBD2. CDR3 length: 18 residues. Germline assignment: CDR1 SGHTA and CDR2 FQGNSA. V trimming: 3 bases; J trimming: 1 base; junction bases outside the gene matches: 8.

The chain is built from TRBV9 and TRBJ2-1; the match to TRBD1 covers 9 bases. CDR3 length: 15 residues. Trimming removed 0 bases from V and 4 bases from J; junction bases left unmatched: 2. Germline CDR1 and CDR2: SGDLS and YYNGEE. CDR3 sequence reads: CASSVDRGHYNEQFF. Here the CDR3 DNA reads TGTGCCAGCAGCGTAGACAGGGGGCATTACAATGAGCAGTTCTTC.

This clone was recorded a few times. The V call is TRBV6-6, the J call TRBJ2-7; D gene unclear. Trimming cost V 2 bases and J 5 bases, with 7 bases left between them. The CDR3 covers 12 residues. Germline V gene sequence: CDR1 MNHNY, CDR2 SVGAGI (reference sequence). The CDR3 region is CASSYIGNEQYF. The CDR3 region has the DNA TGTGCCAGCAGTTACATAGGGAACGAGCAGTACTTC.

The V gene is TRBV7-9, the J gene TRBJ2-1, with TRBD2 matching 7 bases. Germline CDR1 and CDR2: SEHNR and FQNEAQ (reference sequence). The trim removed 3 bases at V and 0 bases at J, leaving 2 bases unmatched. This CDR3 is 15 amino acids long. DNA for the CDR3: TGTGCCAGCAGCTTTGAGCGGGACTCCTACAATGAGCAGTTCTTC. Residues: CASSFERDSYNEQFF.

This clone occurred once. The chain carries TRBV6-5 and TRBJ1-4; no reliable D call. Between the trimmed V and J ends, which lost 0 bases and 8 bases, there was a span of 7 bases. Germline V gene sequence: CDR1 MNHEY, CDR2 SVGAGI. The CDR3 sequence is 13 residues long. This chain's CDR3 is CASSYSTGEKLFF. CDR3 nucleotide sequence: TGTGCCAGCAGTTACTCGACTGGGGAAAAACTGTTTTTT.

The CDR3 DNA follows: TGCGCCAGCAGCCACGTAACTAGCGGGGCTAACAATGAGCAGTTCTTC. Protein: CASSHVTSGANNEQFF. The chain couples TRBV4-1 to TRBJ2-1, with TRBD2 identical over 10 bases. Germline CDR1 and CDR2: MGHRA and YSYEKL. Trimming took 3 bases from V and 5 from J; bases not matched to a gene: 7. This CDR3 comprises 16 residues.

The genes are TRBV27 and TRBJ1-1, with D possibly matching TRBD1 (6 bases). Between the trimmed V and J ends, which lost 5 bases and 2 bases, there was a span of 12 bases. This CDR3 region has 14 residues. The germline gives CDR1 MNHEY, CDR2 SMNVEV (reference sequence). The CDR3 DNA reads TGTGCCAGCAGTACAGGGCTCGGAAACACTGAAGCTTTCTTT. Translated, it gives CASSTGLGNTEAFF.

The chain links TRBV7-9 to TRBJ1-2; 10 bases match TRBD1. The CDR3 contains 13 residues. In germline, CDR1 is SEHNR, CDR2 FQNEAQ (reference sequence). After removal of 5 bases from V and 6 bases from J, the junction contained 3 bases not matched to a gene. CDR3: CASSGGQGDGYTF. The CDR3 DNA sequence: TGTGCCAGCAGCGGTGGACAGGGGGATGGCTACACCTTC. The variable domain in full, completed from reference TRBV7-9 and TRBJ1-2, reads DTGVSQNPRHKITKRGQNVTFRCDPISEHNRLYWYRQTLGQGPEFLTYFQNEAQLEKSRLLSDRFSAERPKGSFSTLEIQRTEQGDSAMYLCASSGGQGDGYTFGSGTRLTVV.

A single count supports this clone. The sample carries other DNA sequences with the same CDR3. This chain joins TRBV28 and TRBJ1-2, with D perhaps TRBD1 (5 bases). The CDR3 is 13 residues long. The germline V gene encodes CDR1 MDHEN and CDR2 SYDVKM. Trimming removed 5 bases at V and 2 bases at J, with 9 bases between. The CDR3 sequence: CASSLEGNYGYTF. In nucleotides, the CDR3 is TGTGCCAGCAGTCTAGAGGGGAACTATGGCTACACCTTC.

The chain links TRBV18 to TRBJ1-4; D not resolved. The V end was cut by 2 bases, the J end by 8 bases, with 18 bases between. Germline V gene data show CDR1 as KGHSH and CDR2 as LQKENI. This CDR3 is built from 16 residues. The DNA for the CDR3 is TGTGCCAGCTCACCAGGAAGTCTCACTATGGGGGAAAAACTGTTTTTT. Protein sequence: CASSPGSLTMGEKLFF.

This rearrangement joins TRBV5-1 to TRBJ2-2; TRBD2 matches at 13 bases. The CDR3 has 17 residues. Losses at the gene ends were 9 bases for V and 6 bases for J; bases not matched to a gene: 14. Per the germline V gene, CDR1 is SGHRS and CDR2 is YFSETQ. The CDR3 protein is CATGLAGASVMAGELFF. The CDR3 DNA sequence: TGCGCCACCGGACTAGCGGGAGCTTCAGTTATGGCCGGGGAGCTGTTTTTT.

The V and J genes are TRBV19 and TRBJ2-1; the match to TRBD2 covers 13 bases. The CDR3 loop spans 16 amino acids. Per germline, CDR1 LNHDA and CDR2 SQIVND (reference sequence). The trim removed 7 bases at V and 2 bases at J, leaving 5 bases unmatched. CDR3 nucleotide sequence: TGTGCCAGTAAGGGGACTAGCGGGGTCGCCTACAATGAGCAGTTCTTC. Translation gives CASKGTSGVAYNEQFF.

The rearrangement joins TRBV28 to TRBJ2-7, with 10 bases lining up with TRBD1. CDR3 length: 19 amino acids. The V gene's germline CDR1 is MDHEN and CDR2 SYDVKM. J lost 5 bases, V lost 2 bases, and 18 bases had no gene match. CDR3 coding DNA: TGTGCCAGCAGTTTACCTTCTTTTAACCGGGACAGGGGAACGGACGAGCAGTACTTC. This sequence encodes CASSLPSFNRDRGTDEQYF.

The chain links TRBV6-1 to TRBJ2-2; D ambiguous. Per germline, CDR1 MNHNS and CDR2 SASEGT. The CDR3 is made up of 14 amino acids. V lost 10 bases to trimming and J lost 7 bases, with 19 bases between them. The CDR3 nucleotides read TGTGCCACCAAGTCCCCGAGCGTAGGCGGGGAGCTGTTTTTT. Residues: CATKSPSVGGELFF.